A single sample gave rise to the 20 T cell receptor beta chains below, sequenced in a study of cytomegalovirus exposure and HLA in healthy donors. This PCR relied on a set of 60 Vbeta primers and 13 Jbeta primers. Sequencing used immunoSEQ multiplex PCR; TCRdb keeps in-frame clones, though not all of them. The sample shows tens of thousands of clones, 78% of them seen only once. Sequenced input: PBMCs. The receptors originated from a man between 35 and 55 years old in good health and CMV-seronegative.

The chain joins TRBV5-4 to TRBJ1-1; D is unclear. V was trimmed by 4 bases and J by 0 bases, leaving 10 bases between them. CDR1 is SGHNT, CDR2 YYREEE, per germline (reference sequence). This CDR3 comprises 14 residues. In nucleotides, the CDR3 is TGTGCCAGCAGCCGCCCGAGTGTGAACACTGAAGCTTTCTTT. As protein: CASSRPSVNTEAFF.

The V gene is TRBV11-2, the J gene TRBJ2-1; D not resolved. The CDR3 contains 14 residues. Per the germline V gene, CDR1 is SGHAT and CDR2 is FQNNGV. Trimming took off 1 base at V and 6 bases at J, with 10 bases between the two ends. Written as DNA, the CDR3 is TGTGCCAGCAGCTTAGTGCGCTGGAGCAATGAGCAGTTCTTC. Its protein product is CASSLVRWSNEQFF.

Here the CDR3 DNA reads TGTGCCAGCAGCCCAGGTGGCGGAAACACCATATATTTT. Translating it yields CASSPGGGNTIYF. V and J are TRBV6-6 and TRBJ1-3; D not certain. CDR1 MNHNY and CDR2 SVGAGI come from the germline V gene (reference sequence). CDR3 length: 13 residues. V was trimmed by 6 bases and J by 4 bases, leaving 10 bases between them.

This clone was counted a single time. This chain joins TRBV9 and TRBJ2-1; D may be TRBD2 (6 bases). Germline V gene sequence: CDR1 SGDLS, CDR2 YYNGEE. V was shortened by 3 bases and J by 7 bases, with 14 bases between the two germline ends. This CDR3 region has 14 residues. CDR3 in amino acids: CASSAPLGGNEQFF. Written as DNA, the CDR3 is TGTGCCAGCAGCGCTCCCCTCGGGGGTAATGAGCAGTTCTTC.

The rearrangement joins TRBV7-9 to TRBJ2-2; 8 bases align to TRBD1. The V and J ends lost 5 bases and 5 bases, in that order; junction bases with no gene match: 4. CDR3 length: 14 amino acids. Germline-derived CDR1 and CDR2 are SEHNR and FQNEAQ (reference sequence). Here the CDR3 reads CASSIRQGTGELFF. As DNA, the CDR3 is TGTGCCAGCAGCATCAGACAGGGGACCGGGGAGCTGTTTTTT. Variable domain in full (rest from reference TRBV7-9 and TRBJ2-2): DTGVSQNPRHKITKRGQNVTFRCDPISEHNRLYWYRQTLGQGPEFLTYFQNEAQLEKSRLLSDRFSAERPKGSFSTLEIQRTEQGDSAMYLCASSIRQGTGELFFGEGSRLTVL.

About this clone: The CDR3 does not end in the conserved phenylalanine or tryptophan, so this is likely a read error. The chain recombines TRBV9 with TRBJ1-6, with a possible D match to TRBD1 (5 bases). Germline V lookup: CDR1 SGDLS, CDR2 YYNGEE. The CDR3 consists of 15 residues. Trimming cost V 0 bases and J 10 bases, with 14 bases left between them. The CDR3 loop is CASSVGGGRDSPLHL. In nucleotides, the CDR3 is TGTGCCAGCAGCGTAGGAGGAGGGAGGGACTCACCCCTCCACCTT.

In its sample, this clone was seen once. This chain connects TRBV5-1 to TRBJ1-2, with 11 positions matching TRBD1. Trimming removed 0 bases from V and 5 bases from J; junction bases left unmatched: 3. Germline values: CDR1 SGHRS, CDR2 YFSETQ. The CDR3 contains 15 residues. DNA of the CDR3: TGCGCCAGCAGCTTGGGGGACAGGGGGTCATATGGCTACACCTTC. Protein sequence: CASSLGDRGSYGYTF.

This rearrangement joins TRBV5-6 to TRBJ1-2; 9 bases map to TRBD1. This CDR3 is built from 15 residues. The V and J ends lost 0 bases and 0 bases, in that order; junction bases with no gene match: 0. Germline CDR1 SGHDT, CDR2 YYEEEE. This chain's CDR3 is CASSLGTGANYGYTF. CDR3 in DNA: TGTGCCAGCAGCTTGGGGACAGGGGCTAACTATGGCTACACCTTC.

The CDR3 nucleotides read TGTGCCAGCACCAAACTAGCGGGAGGGCCGAGAGAGGACAATGAGCAGTTCTTC. Translating gives CASTKLAGGPREDNEQFF. This chain connects TRBV28 to TRBJ2-1, with 13 bases lining up with TRBD2. CDR1 is MDHEN, CDR2 SYDVKM, per germline. With V trimmed by 7 bases and J by 5 bases, 14 bases remained unmatched. This CDR3 contains 18 residues.

The V call is TRBV5-6, the J call TRBJ1-1; D is unresolved. Germline V CDR1 and CDR2: SGHDT, YYEEEE. V was clipped by 4 bases and J by 6 bases, with 16 bases between them. This CDR3 comprises 14 residues. DNA for the CDR3: TGTGCCAGCAGCCAAGTAACATCCTTCTCTGAAGCTTTCTTT. It codes for CASSQVTSFSEAFF.

This chain joins TRBV28 and TRBJ2-2; a weak D match, TRBD2 (6 bases). Deletions cut 6 bases from V and 1 base from J, with 12 bases between. The CDR3 consists of 15 residues. Germline V CDR1 and CDR2: MDHEN, SYDVKM. In DNA, the CDR3 is TGTGCCAGCAGGCCGGGACTCAAGAACACCGGGGAGCTGTTTTTT. Protein sequence: CASRPGLKNTGELFF.

This clone was seen a few times. This rearrangement joins TRBV6-5 to TRBJ2-2; 11 nucleotides match TRBD2. This CDR3 region has 13 residues. From germline, CDR1 is MNHEY and CDR2 SVGAGI. With 5 bases clipped from V and 7 bases from J, the junction kept 0 bases outside the gene matches. The CDR3 reads CASSLAGGGELFF. The CDR3 DNA sequence: TGTGCCAGCAGTCTAGCGGGGGGCGGGGAGCTGTTTTTT.

Concerning this clone: The identical CDR3 is also encoded by other nucleotide sequences in the sample. This rearrangement joins TRBV5-6 to TRBJ2-1; 12 nucleotides line up with TRBD2. Unmatched junction bases numbered 7, after V lost 0 bases and J lost 0 bases. This CDR3 is built from 19 residues. Germline V gene lookup returns CDR1 SGHDT and CDR2 YYEEEE. The CDR3 DNA sequence: TGTGCCAGCAGCTTGGACCGGACTAGCGGGGTGAGCTCCTACAATGAGCAGTTCTTC. It is translated as CASSLDRTSGVSSYNEQFF.

J is TRBJ2-7 and V is TRBV9, with a weak D call TRBD2 (6 bases). Germline-derived CDR1 and CDR2 are SGDLS and YYNGEE. The CDR3 consists of 13 residues. V lost 2 bases and J lost 3, with 9 bases in between. Here the CDR3 reads CASSVGGFYEQYF. Here the CDR3 DNA reads TGTGCCAGCAGCGTCGGGGGATTCTACGAGCAGTACTTC.

As to this clone: At one end, the junction sequence differs from germline, possibly due to a read error. The genes are TRBV19 and TRBJ2-5, with 11 nucleotides matching TRBD2. The CDR3 is 16 amino acids. Germline lookup yields CDR1 LNHDA and CDR2 SQIVND (reference sequence). Here the CDR3 DNA reads TGTGCCAGTAGTATGTTTAGCGGGGGGGGACAAGAGACCCAGCACTTC. Translating it yields CASSMFSGGGQETQHF.

J is TRBJ1-3 and V is TRBV11-3, with TRBD1 as a possible D gene (6 bases). The CDR3 totals 14 residues. V lost 5 bases to trimming and J lost 3 bases, with 11 bases between them. Germline loops: CDR1 SGHNT, CDR2 YENEEA. CDR3 nucleotide sequence: TGTGCCAGCAGCGGACAGCAGAATGGAAACACCATATATTTT. It translates to CASSGQQNGNTIYF.

V usage is TRBV2 and J usage is TRBJ2-3, with 9 bases matching TRBD1. Per the germline V gene, CDR1 is SNHLY and CDR2 is FYNNEI. The length of the CDR3 is 13 residues. Germline trimming cut 8 bases from V and 5 bases from J; bases unmatched to any gene: 5. CDR3 sequence reads: CASSRDREDTQYF. DNA of the CDR3: TGTGCCAGCTCCCGGGACAGGGAAGATACGCAGTATTTT.

The V and J genes are TRBV5-1 and TRBJ2-1; 11 bases align to TRBD2. Germline V gives CDR1 SGHRS, CDR2 YFSETQ. CDR3 length: 16 residues. The junction had 9 bases not matched to a gene; V was cut back by 3 bases and J by 7 bases. The CDR3 bases are TGCGCCAGCAGCTCCCTCCTAGCGGGAGGAGGAAATGAGCAGTTCTTC. It yields the protein CASSSLLAGGGNEQFF.

The gene calls are TRBV6-5 and TRBJ1-2, with a tentative D call TRBD1 (5 bases). Germline V gives CDR1 MNHEY, CDR2 SVGAGI. The CDR3 spans 13 residues. Trimming took 5 bases from V and 1 from J, leaving 8 bases between them. This CDR3 reads CASSQTDNYGYTF. The CDR3 nucleotides are TGTGCCAGCAGTCAGACAGATAACTATGGCTACACCTTC.

The rearrangement links TRBV5-4 to TRBJ2-1; 11 nucleotides match TRBD2. J was trimmed by 0 bases and V by 4 bases; bases with no gene match: 6. The CDR3 loop spans 17 amino acids. Germline lookup yields CDR1 SGHNT and CDR2 YYREEE (reference sequence). CDR3 residues: CASSLTSGDSSYNEQFF. The CDR3 nucleotides are TGTGCCAGCAGCCTGACTAGCGGGGACAGCTCCTACAATGAGCAGTTCTTC. Variable domain in full (rest from reference TRBV5-4 and TRBJ2-1): ETGVTQSPTHLIKTRGQQVTLRCSSQSGHNTVSWYQQALGQGPQFIFQYYREEENGRGNFPPRFSGLQFPNYSSELNVNALELDDSALYLCASSLTSGDSSYNEQFFGPGTRLTVL.